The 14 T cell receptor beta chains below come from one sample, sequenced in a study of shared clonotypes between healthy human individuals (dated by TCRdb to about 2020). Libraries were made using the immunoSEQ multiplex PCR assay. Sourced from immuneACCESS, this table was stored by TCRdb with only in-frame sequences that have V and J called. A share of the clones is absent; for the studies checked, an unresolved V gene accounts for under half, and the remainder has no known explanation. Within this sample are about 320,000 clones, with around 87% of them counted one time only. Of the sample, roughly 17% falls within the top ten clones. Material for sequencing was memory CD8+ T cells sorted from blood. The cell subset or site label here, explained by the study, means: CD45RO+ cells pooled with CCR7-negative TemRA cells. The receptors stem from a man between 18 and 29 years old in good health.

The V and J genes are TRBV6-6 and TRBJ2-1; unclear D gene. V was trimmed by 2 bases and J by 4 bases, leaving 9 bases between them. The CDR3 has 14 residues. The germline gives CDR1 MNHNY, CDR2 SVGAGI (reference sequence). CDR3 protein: CASSYRRIYNEQFF. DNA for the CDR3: TGTGCCAGCAGTTACAGGCGGATTTACAATGAGCAGTTCTTC.

The CDR3 here is CASSVTLASGSSGELFF. The CDR3 DNA reads TGTGCCAGCAGCGTTACATTGGCTAGCGGGAGTTCGGGGGAGCTGTTTTTT. The chain combines TRBV7-2 with TRBJ2-2; 10 nucleotides line up with TRBD2. Germline V gene sequence: CDR1 SGHTA, CDR2 FQGNSA. V trimming: 5 bases; J trimming: 8 bases; junction bases outside the gene matches: 14. CDR3 length: 17 amino acids.

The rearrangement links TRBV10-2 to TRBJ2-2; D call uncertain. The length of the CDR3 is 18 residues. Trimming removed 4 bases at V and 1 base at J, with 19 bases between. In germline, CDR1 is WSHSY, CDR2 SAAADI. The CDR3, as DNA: TGCGCCAGCAGTGTGAGCGATACCGGCTACGAGAACACCGGGGAGCTGTTTTTT. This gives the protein CASSVSDTGYENTGELFF.

The chain's CDR3 is CASSLEALQETQYF. As DNA, the CDR3 is TGCGCCAGCAGCTTGGAGGCCCTCCAAGAGACCCAGTACTTC. The gene calls are TRBV5-1 and TRBJ2-5; D is unclear. CDR1 and CDR2 from the germline V gene are SGHRS and YFSETQ. This CDR3 is built from 14 residues. Trimming took off 0 bases at V and 1 base at J, with 7 bases between the two ends.

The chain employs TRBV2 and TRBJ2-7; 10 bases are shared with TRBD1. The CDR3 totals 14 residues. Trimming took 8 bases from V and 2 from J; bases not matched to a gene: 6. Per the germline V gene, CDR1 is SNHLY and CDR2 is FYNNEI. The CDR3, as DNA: TGTGCCAGCTTGACAGGGGGCGGAACCTACGAGCAGTACTTC. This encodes CASLTGGGTYEQYF. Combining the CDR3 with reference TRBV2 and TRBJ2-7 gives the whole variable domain EPEVTQTPSHQVTQMGQEVILRCVPISNHLYFYWYRQILGQKVEFLVSFYNNEISEKSEIFDDQFSVERPDGSNFTLKIRSTKLEDSAMYFCASLTGGGTYEQYFGPGTRLTVT.

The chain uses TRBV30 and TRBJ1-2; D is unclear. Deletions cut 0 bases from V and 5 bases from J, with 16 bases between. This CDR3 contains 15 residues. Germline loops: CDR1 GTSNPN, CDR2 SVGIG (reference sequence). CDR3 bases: TGTGCCTGGAGTGTTGAGAGTTGGAGACTGTATGGCTACACCTTC. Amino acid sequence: CAWSVESWRLYGYTF.

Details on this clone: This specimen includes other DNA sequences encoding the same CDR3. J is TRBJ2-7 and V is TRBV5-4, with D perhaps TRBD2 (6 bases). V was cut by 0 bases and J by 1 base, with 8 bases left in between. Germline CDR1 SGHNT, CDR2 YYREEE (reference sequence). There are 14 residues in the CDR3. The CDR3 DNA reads TGTGCCAGCAGCTTGGTCGGGGGTTCCTACGAGCAGTACTTC. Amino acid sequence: CASSLVGGSYEQYF.

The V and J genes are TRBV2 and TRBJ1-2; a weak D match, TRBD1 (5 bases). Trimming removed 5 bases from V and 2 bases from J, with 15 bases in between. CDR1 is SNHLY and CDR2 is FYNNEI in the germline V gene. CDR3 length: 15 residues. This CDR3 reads CASSPLGGENYGYTF. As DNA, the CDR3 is TGTGCCAGCAGTCCCCTGGGGGGGGAAAACTATGGCTACACCTTC.

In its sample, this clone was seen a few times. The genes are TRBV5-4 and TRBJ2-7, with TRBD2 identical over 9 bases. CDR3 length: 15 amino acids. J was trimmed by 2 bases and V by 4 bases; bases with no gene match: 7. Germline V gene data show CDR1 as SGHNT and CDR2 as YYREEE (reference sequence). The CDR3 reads CASSHRTSEPYEQYF. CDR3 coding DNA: TGTGCCAGCAGCCACCGGACTAGCGAACCCTACGAGCAGTACTTC.

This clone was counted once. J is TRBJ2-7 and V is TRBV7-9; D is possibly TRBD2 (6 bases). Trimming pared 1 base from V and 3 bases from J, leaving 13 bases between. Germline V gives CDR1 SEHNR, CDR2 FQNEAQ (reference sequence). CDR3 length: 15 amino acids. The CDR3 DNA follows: TGTGCCAGCAGCTTAGTAGCGGACCCCTTCTACGAGCAGTACTTC. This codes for CASSLVADPFYEQYF.

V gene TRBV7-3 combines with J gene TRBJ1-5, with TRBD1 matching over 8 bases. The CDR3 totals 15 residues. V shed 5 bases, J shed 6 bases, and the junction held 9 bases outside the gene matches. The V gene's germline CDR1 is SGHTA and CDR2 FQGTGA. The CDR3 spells CASSTRQGPSQPQHF. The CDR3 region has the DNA TGTGCCAGCAGCACTCGACAGGGGCCGAGTCAGCCCCAGCATTTT.

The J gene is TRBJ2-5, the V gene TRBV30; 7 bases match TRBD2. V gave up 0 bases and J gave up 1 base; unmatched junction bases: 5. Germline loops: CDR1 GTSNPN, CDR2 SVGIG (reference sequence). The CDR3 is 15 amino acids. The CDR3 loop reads CAWSVGLAAQETQYF. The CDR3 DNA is TGTGCCTGGAGTGTAGGGCTAGCGGCCCAAGAGACCCAGTACTTC.

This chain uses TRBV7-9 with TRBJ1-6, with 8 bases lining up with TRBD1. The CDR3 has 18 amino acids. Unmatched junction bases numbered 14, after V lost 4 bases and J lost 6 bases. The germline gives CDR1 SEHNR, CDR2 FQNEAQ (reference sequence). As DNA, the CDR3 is TGTGCCAGCAGCTATACCGTCCCCAGGACAGGGCTTAATTCACCCCTCCACTTT. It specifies CASSYTVPRTGLNSPLHF.

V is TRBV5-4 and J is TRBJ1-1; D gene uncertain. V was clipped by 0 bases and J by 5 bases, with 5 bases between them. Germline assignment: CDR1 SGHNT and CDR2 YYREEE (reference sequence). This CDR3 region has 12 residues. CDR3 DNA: TGTGCCAGCAGCTTGGTGGGGACTGAAGCTTTCTTT. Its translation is CASSLVGTEAFF.